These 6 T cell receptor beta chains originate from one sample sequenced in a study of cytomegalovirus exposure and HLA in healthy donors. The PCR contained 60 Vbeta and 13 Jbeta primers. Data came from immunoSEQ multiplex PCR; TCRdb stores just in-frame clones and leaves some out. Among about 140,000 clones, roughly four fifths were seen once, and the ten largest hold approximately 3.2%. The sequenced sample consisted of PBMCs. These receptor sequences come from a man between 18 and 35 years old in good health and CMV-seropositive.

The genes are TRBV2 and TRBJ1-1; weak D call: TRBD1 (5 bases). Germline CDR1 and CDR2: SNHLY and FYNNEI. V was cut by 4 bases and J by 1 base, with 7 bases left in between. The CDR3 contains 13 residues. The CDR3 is CASSGQRNTEAFF. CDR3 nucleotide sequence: TGTGCCAGCAGTGGACAGAGGAACACTGAAGCTTTCTTT.

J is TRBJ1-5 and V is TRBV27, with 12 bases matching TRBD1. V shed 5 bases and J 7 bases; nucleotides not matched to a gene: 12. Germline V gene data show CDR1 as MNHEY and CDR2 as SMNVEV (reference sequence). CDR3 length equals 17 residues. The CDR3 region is CASSPSPGTGGRQPQHF. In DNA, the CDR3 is TGTGCCAGCAGTCCCTCCCCCGGGACAGGGGGCAGGCAGCCCCAGCATTTT.

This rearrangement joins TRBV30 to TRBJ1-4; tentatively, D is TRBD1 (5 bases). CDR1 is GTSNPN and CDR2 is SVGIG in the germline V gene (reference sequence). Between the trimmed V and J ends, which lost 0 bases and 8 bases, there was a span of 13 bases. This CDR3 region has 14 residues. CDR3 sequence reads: CAWSVGAGGEKLFF. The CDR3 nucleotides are TGTGCCTGGAGTGTTGGGGCAGGTGGAGAAAAACTGTTTTTT.

Here the CDR3 DNA reads TGTGCCATCCACCGGGACAGCGATGGAAACACCATATATTTT. Its translation: CAIHRDSDGNTIYF. The chain couples TRBV6-1 to TRBJ1-3, with TRBD1 matching over 7 bases. The CDR3 has 14 residues. Germline loops: CDR1 MNHNS, CDR2 SASEGT. J was trimmed by 3 bases and V by 10 bases; bases with no gene match: 9.

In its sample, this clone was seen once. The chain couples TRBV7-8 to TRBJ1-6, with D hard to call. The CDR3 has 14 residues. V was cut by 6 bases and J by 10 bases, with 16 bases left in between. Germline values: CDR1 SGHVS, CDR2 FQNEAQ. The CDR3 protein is CASSQEREDSPLHF. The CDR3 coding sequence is TGTGCCAGCAGTCAAGAGAGGGAAGACTCACCCCTCCACTTT.

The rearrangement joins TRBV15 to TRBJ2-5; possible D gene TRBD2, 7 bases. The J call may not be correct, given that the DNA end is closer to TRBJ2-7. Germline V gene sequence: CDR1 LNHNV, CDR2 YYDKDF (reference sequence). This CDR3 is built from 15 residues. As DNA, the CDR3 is TGTGCCACCAGCAGGTGGGGGGGGCTCACGGACGAGCAGTACTTC. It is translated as CATSRWGGLTDEQYF.